The 14 T cell receptor beta chains below come from one sample, sequenced in a study of control samples from healthy donors and cancer patients. The method was immunoSEQ multiplex PCR; TCRdb's version includes in-frame clones alone and lacks a portion of them. The profile shows some 120,000 clones, around 87% of them singletons. Sequenced: blood. These receptor sequences come from a man in his sixties in good health.

J is TRBJ2-7 and V is TRBV6-2 or TRBV6-3; D may be TRBD2 (7 bases). The CDR3 extends over 17 amino acids. Trimming took off 0 bases at V and 0 bases at J, with 15 bases between the two ends. Germline values: CDR1 MNHEY, CDR2 SVGEGT. CDR3 residues: CASSYSPGGRSSYEQYF. The CDR3 DNA is TGTGCCAGCAGTTACTCACCCGGGGGGCGTTCCTCCTACGAGCAGTACTTC.

The chain employs TRBV27 and TRBJ2-1, with 7 bases that match TRBD1. Germline V CDR1 and CDR2: MNHEY, SMNVEV (reference sequence). J lost 8 bases, V lost 2 bases, and 6 bases had no gene match. CDR3 length equals 14 residues. The CDR3 protein is CASSLEGARDEQFF. The CDR3 coding sequence is TGTGCCAGCAGTTTAGAGGGGGCGCGGGATGAGCAGTTCTTC.

This chain uses TRBV7-8 with TRBJ1-2, with 9 bases lining up with TRBD1. Germline CDR1 and CDR2: SGHVS and FQNEAQ. The trim removed 5 bases at V and 6 bases at J, leaving 16 bases unmatched. CDR3 length: 17 amino acids. The CDR3 DNA follows: TGTGCCAGCAGCATCGAACAGGGGGCCGGAAGACGGGATGGCTACACCTTC. As protein: CASSIEQGAGRRDGYTF.

The gene calls are TRBV7-3 and TRBJ2-1, with TRBD1 as a possible D gene (6 bases). Germline CDR1 is SGHTA and CDR2 is FQGTGA. There are 17 residues in the CDR3. V lost 2 bases and J 9 bases, leaving 23 bases between the germline ends. CDR3 DNA sequence: TGTGCCAGCAGCTTAGATCGGGGAGCTGGGGGCCTTAGTGAGCAGTTCTTC. This gives the protein CASSLDRGAGGLSEQFF.

The genes are TRBV28 and TRBJ2-1, with D perhaps assigned TRBD1 or TRBD2 (5 bases each). The CDR3 is made up of 16 amino acids. Trimming took off 3 bases at V and 8 bases at J, with 20 bases between the two ends. The V gene's germline CDR1 is MDHEN and CDR2 SYDVKM. As DNA, the CDR3 is TGTGCCAGCAGTTTTAGGCGGGCAGGGTCGGCGTATGAGCAGTTCTTC. It encodes CASSFRRAGSAYEQFF.

The chain is built from TRBV7-2 and TRBJ1-5; D might be TRBD1 (6 bases). The CDR3 covers 18 residues. V was clipped by 2 bases and J by 4 bases, with 21 bases between them. CDR1 SGHTA and CDR2 FQGNSA come from the germline V gene. The CDR3 DNA sequence: TGTGCCAGCAGCTTAAGGGGACAAGACCAAATTGGGAATCAGCCCCAGCATTTT. It codes for CASSLRGQDQIGNQPQHF.

V usage is TRBV6-2 or TRBV6-3 and J usage is TRBJ2-7; D ambiguous. V was pared by 2 bases and J by 1 base, with 12 bases between. CDR3 length: 15 residues. CDR1 and CDR2 (germline): MNHEY, SVGEGT. In DNA, the CDR3 is TGTGCCAGCAGTTACGTGATGGGTACATCCTACGAGCAGTACTTC. Protein: CASSYVMGTSYEQYF.

The chain combines TRBV18 with TRBJ1-5, with 8 bases identical to TRBD1. CDR1 and CDR2 from the germline V gene are KGHSH and LQKENI. Trimming removed 2 bases from V and 7 bases from J; junction bases left unmatched: 7. This CDR3 region has 15 residues. The CDR3 DNA sequence: TGTGCCAGCTCACCAGGACAGGGAGTACGCCAGCCCCAGCATTTT. Its translation is CASSPGQGVRQPQHF.

The chain carries TRBV21-1 and TRBJ1-4. TRBV21-1 is given as a pseudogene. This CDR3 is built from 17 residues. The CDR3, as DNA: TGTGCCAGCTGGGTCTGGCAGCCAGGACCTTTTAATGAAAAACTGTTTTTT. The encoded protein is CASWVWQPGPFNEKLFF.

CDR3 bases: TGTGCCAGCAGCTTGGGCAACTCCTACGAGCAGTACTTC. Translation gives CASSLGNSYEQYF. This chain joins TRBV5-8 and TRBJ2-7; no clear D. The V end was cut by 0 bases, the J end by 0 bases, with 4 bases between. Germline loops: CDR1 SGHTS, CDR2 YDEGEE. CDR3 size: 13 residues.

The chain employs TRBV28 and TRBJ1-3; possible D gene TRBD1, 5 bases. The V gene lost 3 bases and the J gene lost 9 bases, with 15 bases spanning the gap. Germline loops: CDR1 MDHEN, CDR2 SYDVKM. The CDR3 is made up of 14 amino acids. This chain's CDR3 is CASSFRGQSGTIYF. The CDR3 DNA is TGTGCCAGCAGTTTTAGGGGCCAATCCGGCACCATATATTTT.

The genes are TRBV6-1 and TRBJ2-7, with D unresolved. The CDR3 contains 16 residues. Trimming pared 4 bases from V and 1 base from J, leaving 17 bases between. Germline V gives CDR1 MNHNS, CDR2 SASEGT. In DNA, the CDR3 is TGTGCCAGCAGTGTAGATTCGGCAGGTCTTTCCTACGAGCAGTACTTC. It yields the protein CASSVDSAGLSYEQYF.

V gene TRBV4-2 combines with J gene TRBJ1-4; D is unclear. Per the germline V gene, CDR1 is LGHNA and CDR2 is YNFKEQ. Between the trimmed V and J ends, which lost 0 bases and 3 bases, there was a span of 14 bases. There are 17 residues in the CDR3. CDR3: CASSQDLASRSNEKLFF. CDR3 DNA: TGTGCCAGCAGCCAAGATTTAGCCAGCAGATCTAATGAAAAACTGTTTTTT.

This rearrangement joins TRBV10-3 to TRBJ1-3; D possibly corresponds to TRBD1 (5 bases). The CDR3 is made up of 15 amino acids. Per germline, CDR1 ENHRY and CDR2 SYGVKD. Trimming left V 6 bases short and J 0 bases short, with 12 bases between. The CDR3 region is CAISPTGDSGNTIYF. CDR3 nucleotides: TGTGCCATCAGCCCTACAGGAGACTCTGGAAACACCATATATTTT.